Listed below are T cell receptor beta chains from one sample, sequenced in a study of OX40 agonist ivuxolimab in advanced cancers. Data came from immunoSEQ multiplex PCR; TCRdb stores just in-frame clones and leaves some out. The data show about 86,000 clones, approximately 88% seen once. This specimen consisted of CD4+ or CD8+ T cells sorted from blood, obtained in a trial of the OX40 agonist ivuxolimab. The source of these receptors is an adult with an advanced solid tumor such as melanoma, head and neck, liver or kidney cancer. Each CDR3 is given with its conserved first and last residue. D genes are given only for firm matches. Clone size is not always given. Where it is, it says once, few, many or a class for expanded clones.

J gene: TRBJ1-1; clone size: NA; D gene: NA; V gene: TRBV6-5; CDR3 protein: CASSSTKRHKGAEAFF; CDR3 DNA: TGTGCCAGCAGTTCAACCAAACGTCATAAGGGGGCTGAAGCTTTCTTT
J gene: TRBJ2-1; clone size: few; D gene: TRBD2; V gene: TRBV18; CDR3 protein: CASSPPRGTSGGAFDNEQFF; CDR3 DNA: TGTGCCAGCTCACCCCCTCGCGGGACTAGCGGGGGGGCATTCGACAATGAGCAGTTCTTC
J gene: TRBJ1-2; clone size: NA; D gene: TRBD1; V gene: TRBV18; CDR3 protein: CASSPRGRDYGYTF; CDR3 DNA: TGTGCCAGCTCCCCCAGGGGGCGAGACTATGGCTACACCTTC
J gene: TRBJ2-2; clone size: NA; D gene: NA; V gene: TRBV7-3; CDR3 protein: CASSSTGDTGELFF; CDR3 DNA: TGTGCCAGCAGCTCCACAGGAGACACCGGGGAGCTGTTTTTT
J gene: TRBJ1-1; clone size: NA; D gene: TRBD1; V gene: TRBV5-1; CDR3 protein: CASSPGDSLPTEAFF; CDR3 DNA: TGCGCCAGCAGCCCGGGGGACAGCCTTCCCACTGAAGCTTTCTTT
J gene: TRBJ2-2; clone size: NA; D gene: NA; V gene: TRBV7-3; CDR3 protein: CASSLSGPNTGELFF; CDR3 DNA: TGTGCCAGCAGCTTATCGGGACCTAACACCGGGGAGCTGTTTTTT
J gene: TRBJ1-1; clone size: NA; D gene: NA; V gene: TRBV27; CDR3 protein: CASRPRGWNTEAFF; CDR3 DNA: TGTGCCAGCAGGCCACGGGGTTGGAACACTGAAGCTTTCTTT
J gene: TRBJ2-3; clone size: once; D gene: TRBD1; V gene: TRBV7-8; CDR3 protein: CASSLAGGTGVTDTQYF; CDR3 DNA: TGTGCCAGCAGCTTAGCGGGAGGGACAGGGGTAACAGATACGCAGTATTTT
J gene: TRBJ1-4; clone size: NA; D gene: NA; V gene: TRBV9; CDR3 protein: CASSVGGAPSGEKLFF; CDR3 DNA: TGTGCCAGCAGCGTAGGCGGGGCCCCTTCGGGTGAAAAACTGTTTTTT
J gene: TRBJ1-2; clone size: NA; D gene: TRBD1; V gene: TRBV6-5; CDR3 protein: CASSNRDRFYGYTF; CDR3 DNA: TGTGCCAGCAGTAACCGGGACAGATTCTATGGCTACACCTTC
J gene: TRBJ1-6; clone size: NA; D gene: TRBD1; V gene: TRBV6-4; CDR3 protein: CASSSTGGSSPLHF; CDR3 DNA: TGTGCCAGCAGCTCGACAGGGGGTTCTTCACCCCTCCACTTT
J gene: TRBJ2-1; clone size: NA; D gene: NA; V gene: TRBV11-2; CDR3 protein: CASSLVAGSYNEQFF; CDR3 DNA: TGTGCCAGCAGCTTAGTTGCGGGCTCCTACAATGAGCAGTTCTTC
J gene: TRBJ2-1; clone size: NA; D gene: TRBD2; V gene: TRBV5-1; CDR3 protein: CASSFGTSGLNEQFF; CDR3 DNA: TGCGCCAGCAGCTTCGGGACTAGCGGGTTGAATGAGCAGTTCTTC